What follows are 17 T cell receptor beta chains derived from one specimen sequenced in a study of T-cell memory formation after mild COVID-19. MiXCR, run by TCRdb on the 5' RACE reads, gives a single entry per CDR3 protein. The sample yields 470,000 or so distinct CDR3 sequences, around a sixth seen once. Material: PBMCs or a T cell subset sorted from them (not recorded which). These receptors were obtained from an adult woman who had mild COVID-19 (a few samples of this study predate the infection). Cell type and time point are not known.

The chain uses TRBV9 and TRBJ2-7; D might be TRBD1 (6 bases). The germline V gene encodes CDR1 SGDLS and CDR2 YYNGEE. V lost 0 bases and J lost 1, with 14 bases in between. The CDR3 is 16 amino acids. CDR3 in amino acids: CASSVAKDSRSYEQYF. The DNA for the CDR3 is TGTGCCAGCAGCGTAGCTAAGGACAGCCGGTCCTACGAGCAGTACTTC.

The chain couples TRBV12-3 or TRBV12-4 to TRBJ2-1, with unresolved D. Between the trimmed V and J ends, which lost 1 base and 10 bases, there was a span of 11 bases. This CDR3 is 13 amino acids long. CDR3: CASSLVGGTEQFF. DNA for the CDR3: TGTGCCAGCAGTTTAGTTGGCGGTACGGAGCAGTTCTTC.

The CDR3 here is CASRPAGTSGTREQFF. The CDR3 DNA sequence: TGTGCCAGCAGACCGGCCGGGACTAGCGGGACGCGGGAGCAGTTCTTC. The chain joins TRBV7-2 to TRBJ2-1; 13 bases fit TRBD2. Germline trimming cut 6 bases from V and 10 bases from J; bases unmatched to any gene: 12. The V gene's germline CDR1 is SGHTA and CDR2 FQGNSA. CDR3 length: 16 residues. Full variable domain (rest looked up from reference TRBV7-2 and TRBJ2-1): GAGVSQSPSNKVTEKGKDVELRCDPISGHTALYWYRQSLGQGLEFLIYFQGNSAPDKSGLPSDRFSAERTGGSVSTLTIQRTQQEDSAVYLCASRPAGTSGTREQFFGPGTRLTVL.

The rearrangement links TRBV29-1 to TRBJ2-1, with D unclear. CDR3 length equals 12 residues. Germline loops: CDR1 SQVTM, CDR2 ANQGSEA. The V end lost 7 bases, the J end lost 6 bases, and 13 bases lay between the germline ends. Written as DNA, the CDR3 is TGCAGCGCGGGCGGCGGTACCAATGAGCAGTTCTTC. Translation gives CSAGGGTNEQFF.

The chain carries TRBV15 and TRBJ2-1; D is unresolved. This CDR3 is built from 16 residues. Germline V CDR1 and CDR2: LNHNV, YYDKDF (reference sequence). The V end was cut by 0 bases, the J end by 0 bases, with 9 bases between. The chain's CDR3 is CATSRDSPSSYNEQFF. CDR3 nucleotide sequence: TGTGCCACCAGCAGAGATAGCCCAAGCTCCTACAATGAGCAGTTCTTC.

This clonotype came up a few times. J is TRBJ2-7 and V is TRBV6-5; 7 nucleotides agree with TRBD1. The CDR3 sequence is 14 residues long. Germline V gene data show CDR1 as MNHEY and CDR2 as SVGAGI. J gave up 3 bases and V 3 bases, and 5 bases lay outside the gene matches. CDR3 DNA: TGTGCCAGCAGTTATGGGACAGCCAACTACGAGCAGTACTTC. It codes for CASSYGTANYEQYF.

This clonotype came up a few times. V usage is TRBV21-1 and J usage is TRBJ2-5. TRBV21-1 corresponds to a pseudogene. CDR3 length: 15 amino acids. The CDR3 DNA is TGTGCCAGCAGCACCCACCGAGGCGGACAAGAGACCCAGTACTTC. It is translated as CASSTHRGGQETQYF.

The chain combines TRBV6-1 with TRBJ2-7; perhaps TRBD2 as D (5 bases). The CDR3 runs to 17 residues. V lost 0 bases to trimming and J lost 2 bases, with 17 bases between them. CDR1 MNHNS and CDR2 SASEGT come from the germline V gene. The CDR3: CASSEALVGAPPYEQYF. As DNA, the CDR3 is TGTGCCAGCAGTGAAGCGCTGGTGGGAGCCCCGCCCTACGAGCAGTACTTC.

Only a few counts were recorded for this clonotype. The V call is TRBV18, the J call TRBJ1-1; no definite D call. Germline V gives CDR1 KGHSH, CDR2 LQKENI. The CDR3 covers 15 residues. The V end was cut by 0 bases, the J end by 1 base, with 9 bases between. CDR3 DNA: TGTGCCAGCTCACCACCTCCTAGGGCGAACACTGAAGCTTTCTTT. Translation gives CASSPPPRANTEAFF.

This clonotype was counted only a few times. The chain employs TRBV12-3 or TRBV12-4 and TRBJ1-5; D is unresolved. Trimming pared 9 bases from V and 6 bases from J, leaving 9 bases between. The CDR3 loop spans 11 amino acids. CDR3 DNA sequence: TGTGCCAGTGGATCGACTCAGCCCCAGCATTTT. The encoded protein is CASGSTQPQHF.

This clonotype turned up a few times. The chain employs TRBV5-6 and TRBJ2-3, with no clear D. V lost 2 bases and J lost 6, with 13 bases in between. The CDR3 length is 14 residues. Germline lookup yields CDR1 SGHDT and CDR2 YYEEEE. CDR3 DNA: TGTGCCAGCAGCTTTATTTCCCTCCCCGATACGCAGTATTTT. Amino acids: CASSFISLPDTQYF.

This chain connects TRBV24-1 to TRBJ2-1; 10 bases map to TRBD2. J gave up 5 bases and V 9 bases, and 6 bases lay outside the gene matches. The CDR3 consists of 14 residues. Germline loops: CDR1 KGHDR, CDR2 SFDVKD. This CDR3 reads CATSGLAVNNEQFF. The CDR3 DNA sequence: TGTGCCACCTCTGGACTAGCGGTCAACAATGAGCAGTTCTTC.

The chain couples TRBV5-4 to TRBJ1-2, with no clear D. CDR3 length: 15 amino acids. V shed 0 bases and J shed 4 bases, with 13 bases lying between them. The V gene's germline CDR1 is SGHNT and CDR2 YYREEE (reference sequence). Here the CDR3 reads CASSLGGEGRYGYTF. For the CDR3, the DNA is TGTGCCAGCAGCTTGGGGGGTGAGGGCCGCTATGGCTACACCTTC.

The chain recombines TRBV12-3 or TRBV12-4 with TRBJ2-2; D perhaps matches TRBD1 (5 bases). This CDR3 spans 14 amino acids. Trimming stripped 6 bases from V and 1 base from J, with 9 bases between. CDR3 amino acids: CASRKDKNTGELFF. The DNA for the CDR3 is TGTGCCAGCAGGAAGGACAAGAACACCGGGGAGCTGTTTTTT.

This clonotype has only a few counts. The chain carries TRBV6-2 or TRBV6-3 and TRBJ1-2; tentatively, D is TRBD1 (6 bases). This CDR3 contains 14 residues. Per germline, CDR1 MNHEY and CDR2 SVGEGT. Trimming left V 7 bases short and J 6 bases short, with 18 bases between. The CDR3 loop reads CASNPTQQGHGYTF. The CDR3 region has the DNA TGTGCCAGCAACCCCACCCAACAGGGACATGGCTACACCTTC.

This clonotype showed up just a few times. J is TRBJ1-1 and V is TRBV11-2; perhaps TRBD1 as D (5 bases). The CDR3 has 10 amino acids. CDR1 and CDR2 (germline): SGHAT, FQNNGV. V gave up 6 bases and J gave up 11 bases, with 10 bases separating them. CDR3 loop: CASRQGGAFF. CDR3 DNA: TGTGCCAGCAGGCAGGGAGGGGCTTTCTTT.

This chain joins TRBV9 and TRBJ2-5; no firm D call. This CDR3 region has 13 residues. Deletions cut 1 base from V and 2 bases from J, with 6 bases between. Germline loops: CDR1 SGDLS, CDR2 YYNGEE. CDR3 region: CASSVSRQETQYF. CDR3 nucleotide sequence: TGTGCCAGCAGCGTATCCAGACAAGAGACCCAGTACTTC.